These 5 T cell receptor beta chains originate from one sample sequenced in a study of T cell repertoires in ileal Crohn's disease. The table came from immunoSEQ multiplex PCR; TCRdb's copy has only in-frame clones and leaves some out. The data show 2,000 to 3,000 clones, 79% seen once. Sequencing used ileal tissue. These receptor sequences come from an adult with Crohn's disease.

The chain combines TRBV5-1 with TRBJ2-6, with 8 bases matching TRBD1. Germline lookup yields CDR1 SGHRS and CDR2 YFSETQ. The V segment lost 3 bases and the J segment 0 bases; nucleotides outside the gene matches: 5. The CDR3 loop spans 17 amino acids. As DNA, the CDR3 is TGCGCCAGCAGCTCCGGACAGGGTTACTCTGGGGCCAACGTCCTGACTTTC. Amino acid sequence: CASSSGQGYSGANVLTF.

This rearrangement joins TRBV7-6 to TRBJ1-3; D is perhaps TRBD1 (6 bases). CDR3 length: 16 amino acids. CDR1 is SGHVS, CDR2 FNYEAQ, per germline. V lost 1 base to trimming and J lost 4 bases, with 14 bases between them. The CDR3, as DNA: TGTGCCAGCAGCTTAGATCCTCAGGGGCCGGGAAACACCATATATTTT. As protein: CASSLDPQGPGNTIYF.

The CDR3 reads CAISVRWNQPQHF. For the CDR3, the DNA is TGTGCCATCAGTGTGCGGTGGAATCAGCCCCAGCATTTT. The J gene is TRBJ1-5, the V gene TRBV10-3; D is ambiguous. The CDR3 is 13 residues long. In germline, CDR1 is ENHRY, CDR2 SYGVKD. The V gene lost 4 bases and the J gene lost 4 bases, with 8 bases spanning the gap.

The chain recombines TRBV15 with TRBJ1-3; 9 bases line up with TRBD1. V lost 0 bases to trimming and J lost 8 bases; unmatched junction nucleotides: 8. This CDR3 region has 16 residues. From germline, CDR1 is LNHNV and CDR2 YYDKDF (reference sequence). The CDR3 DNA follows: TGTGCCACCAGCAGAGATCGGGGGACAGGGTCGGACACCATATATTTT. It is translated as CATSRDRGTGSDTIYF.

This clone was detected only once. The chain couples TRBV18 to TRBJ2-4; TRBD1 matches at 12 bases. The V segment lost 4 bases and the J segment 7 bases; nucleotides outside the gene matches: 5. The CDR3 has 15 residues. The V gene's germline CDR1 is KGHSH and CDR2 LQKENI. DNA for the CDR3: TGTGCCAGCTCACAACCGGGACAGGGGGCTAACATTCAGTACTTC. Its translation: CASSQPGQGANIQYF.